This T cell receptor (beta chain) was identified in a study of blood T cell repertoires in COVID-19. Sequencing was performed with immunoSEQ multiplex PCR; in TCRdb, only in-frame clones are kept and a portion is missing. In the table there are roughly 400,000 clones, 80% to 90% of which are singletons. Germline-derived CDR1 and CDR2 are LGHDT and YNNKEL (reference sequence). V shed 0 bases and J shed 0 bases, with 14 bases lying between them. This CDR3 region has 18 residues. This TCR was recovered from an older woman with COVID-19, enrolled during active disease. The rearrangement joins TRBV3-1 (or the pseudogene TRBV3-2) to TRBJ2-2; D is ambiguous. The sequenced sample consisted of peripheral blood. CDR3 protein: CASSQEETQIANTGELFF. CDR3 in DNA: TGTGCCAGCAGCCAAGAAGAGACACAGATCGCGAACACCGGGGAGCTGTTTTTT.